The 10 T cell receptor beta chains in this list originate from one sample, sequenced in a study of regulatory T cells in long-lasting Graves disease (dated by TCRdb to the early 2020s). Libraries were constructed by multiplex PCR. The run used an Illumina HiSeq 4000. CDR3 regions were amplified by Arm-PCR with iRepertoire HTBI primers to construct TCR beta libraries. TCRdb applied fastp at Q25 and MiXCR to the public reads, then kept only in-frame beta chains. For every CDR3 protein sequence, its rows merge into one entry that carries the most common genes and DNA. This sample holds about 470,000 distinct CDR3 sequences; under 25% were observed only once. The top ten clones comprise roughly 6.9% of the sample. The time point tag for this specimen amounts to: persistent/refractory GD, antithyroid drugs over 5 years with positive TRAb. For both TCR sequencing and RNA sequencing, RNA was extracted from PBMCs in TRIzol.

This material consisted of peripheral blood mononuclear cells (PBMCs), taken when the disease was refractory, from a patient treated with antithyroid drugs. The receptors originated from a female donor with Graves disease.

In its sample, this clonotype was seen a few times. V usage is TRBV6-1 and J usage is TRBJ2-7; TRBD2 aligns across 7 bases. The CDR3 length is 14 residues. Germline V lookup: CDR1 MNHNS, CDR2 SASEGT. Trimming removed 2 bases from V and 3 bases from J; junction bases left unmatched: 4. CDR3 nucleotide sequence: TGTGCCAGCAGTGAATTGGGAGGGAACTACGAGCAGTACTTC. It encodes CASSELGGNYEQYF.

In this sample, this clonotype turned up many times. The CDR3 spells CATSTPGTSGYTF. The CDR3 DNA sequence: TGTGCCACCAGTACCCCCGGGACATCTGGCTACACCTTC. V gene TRBV24-1 combines with J gene TRBJ1-2, with D perhaps TRBD1 (6 bases). The CDR3 consists of 13 residues. V dropped 6 bases and J dropped 7 bases, with 14 bases sitting between them. Looked up from germline, CDR1 is KGHDR and CDR2 is SFDVKD.

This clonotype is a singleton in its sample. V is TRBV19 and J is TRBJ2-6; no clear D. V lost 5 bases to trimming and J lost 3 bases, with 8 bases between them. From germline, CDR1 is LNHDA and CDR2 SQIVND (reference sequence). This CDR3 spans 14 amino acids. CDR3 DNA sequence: TGTGCCAGTAGTTTCTTGGGTGGGGCCAACGTCCTGACTTTC. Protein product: CASSFLGGANVLTF.

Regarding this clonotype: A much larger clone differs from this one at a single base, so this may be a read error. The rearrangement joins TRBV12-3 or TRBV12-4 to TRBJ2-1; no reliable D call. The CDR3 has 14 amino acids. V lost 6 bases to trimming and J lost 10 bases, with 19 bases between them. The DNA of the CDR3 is TGTGCCAGCAGATCGACAAGACCTCCCTACGAGCAGTTCTTC. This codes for CASRSTRPPYEQFF.

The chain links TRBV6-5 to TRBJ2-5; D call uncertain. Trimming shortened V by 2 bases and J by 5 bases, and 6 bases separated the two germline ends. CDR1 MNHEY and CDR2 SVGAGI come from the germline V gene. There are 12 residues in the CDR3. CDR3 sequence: CASSYDRETQYF. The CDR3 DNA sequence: TGTGCCAGCAGTTACGATAGGGAGACCCAGTACTTC.

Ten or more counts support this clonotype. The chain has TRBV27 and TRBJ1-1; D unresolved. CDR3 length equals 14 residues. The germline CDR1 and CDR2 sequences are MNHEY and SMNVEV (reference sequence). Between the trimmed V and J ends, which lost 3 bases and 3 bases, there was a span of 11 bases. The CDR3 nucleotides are TGTGCCAGCAGTTTCCGGAGAGACGACACTGAAGCTTTCTTT. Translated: CASSFRRDDTEAFF.

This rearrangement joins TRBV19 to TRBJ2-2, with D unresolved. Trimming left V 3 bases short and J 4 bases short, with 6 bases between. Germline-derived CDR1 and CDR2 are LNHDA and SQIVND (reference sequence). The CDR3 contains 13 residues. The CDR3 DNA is TGTGCCAGTAGTATCCACCCCACCGGGGAGCTGTTTTTT. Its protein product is CASSIHPTGELFF.

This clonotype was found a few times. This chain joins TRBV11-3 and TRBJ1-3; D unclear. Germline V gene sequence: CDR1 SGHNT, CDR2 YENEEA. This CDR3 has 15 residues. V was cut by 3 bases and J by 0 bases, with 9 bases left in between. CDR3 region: CASSFGSNSGNTIYF. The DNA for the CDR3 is TGTGCCAGCAGCTTTGGATCGAACTCTGGAAACACCATATATTTT.

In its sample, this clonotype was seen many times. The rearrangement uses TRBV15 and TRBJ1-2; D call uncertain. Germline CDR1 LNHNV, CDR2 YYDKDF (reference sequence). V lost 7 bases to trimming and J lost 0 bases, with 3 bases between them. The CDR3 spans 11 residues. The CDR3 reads CATMANYGYTF. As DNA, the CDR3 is TGTGCCACCATGGCTAACTATGGCTACACCTTC. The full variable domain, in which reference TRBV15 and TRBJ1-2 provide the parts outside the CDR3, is DAMVIQNPRYQVTQFGKPVTLSCSQTLNHNVMYWYQQKSSQAPKLLFHYYDKDFNNEADTPDNFQSRRPNTSFCFLDIRSPGLGDTAMYLCATMANYGYTFGSGTRLTVV.

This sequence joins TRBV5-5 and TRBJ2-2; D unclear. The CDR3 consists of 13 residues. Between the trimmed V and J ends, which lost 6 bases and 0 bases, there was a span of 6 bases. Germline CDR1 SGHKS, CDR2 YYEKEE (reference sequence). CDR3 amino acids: CASNPPNTGELFF. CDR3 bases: TGTGCCAGCAACCCCCCGAACACCGGGGAGCTGTTTTTT.